Sequencing of this T cell receptor (beta chain) was carried out in a study of tumor-infiltrating lymphocytes in primary liver carcinoma. Details on this clonotype: Its antigen is as yet unknown.

Study-wide findings and caveats: Significantly greater top-250-clone fractions characterized tumors relative to blood (p = 0.039).

Unsorted bulk tissue of roughly 20-34 mg yielded co-extracted RNA and DNA. Trimming cost V 2 bases and J 6 bases, with 17 bases left between them. Germline V lookup: CDR1 SGHVS, CDR2 FQNEAQ. This CDR3 is built from 17 residues. Using a constant-region primer together with ProtoScript II reverse transcriptase, TCR beta cDNA was made from about 500 ng of total RNA. Slightly modified ARM-PCR with three nested multiplex PCR rounds yielded TCR beta libraries. It was with TRBV1-TRBV30 forward primers and a C-beta reverse primer that the first two PCR rounds were run, at around 11 cycles each. TCRdb called the multiplex PCR reads again in MiXCR, with one record for every CDR3 protein. This sample yields under 130,000 distinct CDR3 sequences, of which approximately 80% are seen a single time; about 20% belongs to the top ten.

This chain connects TRBV7-8 to TRBJ1-6; D gene uncertain. Input material: liver tumor tissue from sampling region 3. Regarding subset: tumor region T3, left-lateral pole. This TCR came from a man aged 35-49 years with primary liver carcinoma and hepatitis B virus infection. CDR3 bases: TGTGCCAGCAGCTTACCCCTTCGCGGAACCCTTAATTCACCCCTCCACTTT. This translates into CASSLPLRGTLNSPLHF.